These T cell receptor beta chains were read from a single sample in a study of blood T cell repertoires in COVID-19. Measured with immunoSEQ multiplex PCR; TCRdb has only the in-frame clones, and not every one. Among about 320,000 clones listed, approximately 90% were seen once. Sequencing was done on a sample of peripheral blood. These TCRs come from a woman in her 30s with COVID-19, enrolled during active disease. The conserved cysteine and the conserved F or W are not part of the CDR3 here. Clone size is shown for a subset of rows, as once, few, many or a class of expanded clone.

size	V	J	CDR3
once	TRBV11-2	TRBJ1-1	ASSRQGIGAF
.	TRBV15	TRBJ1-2	ATSRDMTGRNGYT
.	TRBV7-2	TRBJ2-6	ASSLGGSGANVLT
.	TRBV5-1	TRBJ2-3	ASSNEGAGGDTQY
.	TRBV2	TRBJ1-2	ASRADGGYGYT
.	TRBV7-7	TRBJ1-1	ASSSGVDTEAF
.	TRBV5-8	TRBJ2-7	ASSPPGTLGAEQY
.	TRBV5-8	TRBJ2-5	ASSLGTGYQETQY
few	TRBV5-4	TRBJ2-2	ASSLWTGVNTGELF
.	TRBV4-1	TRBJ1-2	ASSQEIRPGYGYT
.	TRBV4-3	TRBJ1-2	ASSQGYRTSYGYT
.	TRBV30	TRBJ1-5	AWSALINQPQH
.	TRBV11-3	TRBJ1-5	ASSLNFRQYNNQPQH
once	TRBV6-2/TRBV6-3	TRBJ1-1	ASSYLAGMPEAF
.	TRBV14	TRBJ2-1	ASSQDYAFWAGHAYNEQF
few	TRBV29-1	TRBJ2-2	SGLDSNTGELF
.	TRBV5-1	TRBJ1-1	ASSLVSDTEAF
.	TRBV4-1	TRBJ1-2	ASSHPLANYGYT
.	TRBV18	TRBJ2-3	ASSPPSGRDTQY
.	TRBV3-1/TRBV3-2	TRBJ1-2	ASSQRTYAYGYT
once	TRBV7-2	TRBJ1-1	ASSSTGTANTEAF
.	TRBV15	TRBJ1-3	ATQGDSNSGNTIY
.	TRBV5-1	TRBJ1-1	ASSTRTGNTEAF
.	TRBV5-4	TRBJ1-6	ASSLAEGAGSPLH
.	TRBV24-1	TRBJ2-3	ATSDGGTATDTQY
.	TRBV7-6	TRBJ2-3	ASSQTRLASTDTQY
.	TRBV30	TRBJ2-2	AWARTGELF
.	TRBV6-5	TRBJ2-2	ASGSGGANTGELF
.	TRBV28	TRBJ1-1	ASSPTGLNTEAF
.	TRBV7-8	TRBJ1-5	ASSLARSNQPQH
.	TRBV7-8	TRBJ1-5	ASSPSGFLGQPQH
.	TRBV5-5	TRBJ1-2	ASSLEGRGRGYGYT
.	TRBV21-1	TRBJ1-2	ASSKALFGQGAGYGYT
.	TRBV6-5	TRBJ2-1	ASSHFQRDEQF
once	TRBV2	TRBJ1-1	ASRDRRPTEAF
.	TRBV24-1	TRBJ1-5	ATSVKGRNQPQH
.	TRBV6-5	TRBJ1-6	ASRMKQGRNSPLH
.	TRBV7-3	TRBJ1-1	ASSLTVQTEAF
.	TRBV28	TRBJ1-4	ASSLFVTGGPPTNEKLF
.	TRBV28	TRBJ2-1	ASSPAGPNEQF
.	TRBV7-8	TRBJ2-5	ASSLARGDSQETQY
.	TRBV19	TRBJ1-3	ASSLGLEGAAGNTIY
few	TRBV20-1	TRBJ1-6	SASVEPGNSPLH
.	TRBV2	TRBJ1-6	ASSRQGIDSPLH
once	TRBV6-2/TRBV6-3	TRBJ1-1	ASSSIRTGNEAF
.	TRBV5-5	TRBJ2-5	ASSFRWKGETQY
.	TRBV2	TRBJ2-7	ASGDYPSSYEQY
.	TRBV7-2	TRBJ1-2	ASSFGAGYGYT
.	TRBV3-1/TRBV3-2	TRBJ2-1	ASSQGFSRISYNEQF
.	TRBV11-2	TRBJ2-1	ASSRGGAGEQF
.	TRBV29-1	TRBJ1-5	SVGPGGGQPQH
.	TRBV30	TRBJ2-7	AWAAGGISYEQY
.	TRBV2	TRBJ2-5	ASNTMGRRETQY
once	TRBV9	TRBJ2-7	ASSVSQGSYEQY
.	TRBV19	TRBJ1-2	ASSLAGSSYGYT
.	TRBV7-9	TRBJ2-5	ASSLGGSGGAETQY
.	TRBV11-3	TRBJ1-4	ASGAGPNEKLF